This is a list of T cell receptor beta chains from one sample in a study of CD8 T cells in Susac syndrome. One entry per CDR3 protein results from TCRdb running MiXCR on the immunoSEQ multiplex PCR reads. This sample has roughly 400,000 distinct CDR3 sequences; approximately 89% occur once, and the top ten carry under 0.15%. Specimen: CD8+ T cells from PBMCs. The source is a human donor with multiple sclerosis. Each CDR3 is given with its conserved first and last residue. Each record gives: clone size, J gene, V gene, D gene, CDR3 protein, CDR3 DNA. D genes are given only for firm matches. Size is stated for part of the rows, as once, few or many counts, or as a class when the clone is expanded.

NA	TRBJ2-1	TRBV5-4	TRBD2	CASSLIPGTRSNEQFF	TGTGCCAGCAGCTTAATTCCCGGGACTAGAAGCAATGAGCAGTTCTTC
NA	TRBJ1-6	TRBV6-2/TRBV6-3	TRBD1	CASSLGQGHSPLHF	TGTGCCAGCAGTCTGGGACAGGGTCATTCACCCCTCCACTTT
NA	TRBJ2-3	TRBV6-5	NA	CASSYEESTDTQYF	TGTGCCAGCAGTTACGAGGAGAGCACAGATACGCAGTATTTT
NA	TRBJ1-2	TRBV3-1	NA	CASSQDKEEGTTDHNYGYTF	TGTGCCAGCAGCCAAGATAAAGAGGAGGGGACGACAGATCACAACTATGGCTACACCTTC
NA	TRBJ1-2	TRBV6-1	NA	CATTGVGVFYGYTF	TGTGCCACCACTGGGGTAGGGGTCTTCTATGGCTACACCTTC
NA	TRBJ2-2	TRBV2	TRBD1	CAIQQGAGELFF	TGTGCCATCCAACAGGGGGCCGGGGAGCTGTTTTTT
NA	TRBJ2-1	TRBV12-3/TRBV12-4	NA	CASEAGTYNEQFF	TGTGCCAGCGAGGCGGGAACCTACAATGAGCAGTTCTTC
NA	TRBJ2-1	TRBV6-1	TRBD2	CASGLGLGRGF	TGTGCCAGCGGTCTGGGCCTAGGGAGGGGATTC
NA	TRBJ1-1	TRBV7-9	NA	CASSLGGGLLNTEAFF	TGTGCCAGCAGCTTAGGGGGAGGGCTCTTGAACACTGAAGCTTTCTTT
few	TRBJ1-1	TRBV5-1	NA	CASSLRGANTEAFF	TGCGCCAGCAGCTTGAGGGGGGCTAACACTGAAGCTTTCTTT
NA	TRBJ2-1	TRBV12-3/TRBV12-4	NA	CASSLGIAAEQFF	TGTGCCAGCAGTTTAGGGATTGCCGCTGAGCAGTTCTTC
NA	TRBJ1-1	TRBV7-6	TRBD1	CASSSGQGYTEAFF	TGTGCCAGCAGCTCGGGACAGGGGTACACTGAAGCTTTCTTT
NA	TRBJ2-7	TRBV2	TRBD1	CASRSGTGVFEQYF	TGTGCCAGCAGGTCCGGGACAGGGGTCTTCGAGCAGTACTTC
few	TRBJ2-2	TRBV20-1	TRBD2	CSARDREAGELFF	TGCAGTGCCAGGGACCGGGAGGCCGGGGAGCTGTTTTTT
NA	TRBJ2-7	TRBV4-1	NA	CASSQIGGREQYF	TGCGCCAGCAGCCAGATAGGGGGGCGGGAGCAGTACTTC
NA	TRBJ1-1	TRBV13	NA	CASSLEKGSVATPGTEAFF	TGTGCCAGCAGCTTAGAGAAGGGAAGTGTAGCGACACCCGGCACTGAAGCTTTCTTT
NA	TRBJ2-7	TRBV10-3	NA	CAISAGDPPYEQYF	TGTGCCATCAGTGCGGGGGACCCCCCCTACGAGCAGTACTTC
NA	TRBJ2-1	TRBV4-1	NA	CASSQAGFGDEQFF	TGCGCCAGCAGCCAAGCCGGTTTCGGGGATGAGCAGTTCTTC
NA	TRBJ2-1	TRBV3-1	NA	CASSPPGAHYNEQFF	TGTGCCAGCAGCCCGCCCGGGGCCCACTACAATGAGCAGTTCTTC
NA	TRBJ2-1	TRBV6-5	TRBD2	CASSYYAAGGIDEQFF	TGTGCCAGCAGTTACTACGCCGCGGGGGGGATCGATGAGCAGTTCTTC
NA	TRBJ1-2	TRBV2	TRBD1	CASSEAVQGNYGYTF	TGTGCCAGCAGTGAAGCGGTACAGGGGAACTATGGCTACACCTTC
NA	TRBJ2-2	TRBV13	NA	CASSITLGQRSAGELFF	TGTGCCAGCAGCATCACCTTGGGCCAAAGAAGCGCCGGGGAGCTGTTTTTT
NA	TRBJ2-7	TRBV6-1	NA	CASSDFVGGSPYEQYF	TGTGCCAGCAGTGATTTCGTCGGCGGCAGCCCCTACGAGCAGTACTTC
NA	TRBJ2-7	TRBV29-1	NA	CSALGGDSYEQYF	TGCAGCGCTCTAGGGGGGGACTCCTACGAGCAGTACTTC
NA	TRBJ1-1	TRBV6-1	NA	CGSSEAGAYTEAFF	TGTGGGAGCAGTGAAGCTGGGGCCTACACTGAAGCTTTCTTT
NA	TRBJ1-3	TRBV12-3/TRBV12-4	TRBD1	CASSTGTGRSGNTIYF	TGTGCCAGCAGCACCGGGACAGGGCGGTCGGGAAACACCATATATTTT
NA	TRBJ1-6	TRBV9	NA	CASSSEEGLSPLHF	TGTGCCAGCAGCTCAGAGGAGGGTCTTTCACCCCTCCACTTT
NA	TRBJ2-1	TRBV19	TRBD1	CASSMRQGGIDEQFF	TGTGCCAGTAGTATGAGACAGGGGGGGATAGATGAGCAGTTCTTC
NA	TRBJ2-2	TRBV11-3	TRBD2	CASSLDPASGRWGTGELFF	TGTGCCAGCAGCTTAGATCCGGCTAGCGGGAGGTGGGGCACCGGGGAGCTGTTTTTT
once	TRBJ2-7	TRBV7-6	TRBD1	CASSLETGSEQYF	TGTGCCAGCAGCTTAGAGACAGGGAGCGAGCAGTACTTC
NA	TRBJ1-1	TRBV4-1	NA	CASSTEPSDTEAFF	TGCGCCAGCAGCACCGAACCCTCTGATACTGAAGCTTTCTTT
NA	TRBJ1-2	TRBV7-9	NA	CASSLGQTNYGYTF	TGTGCCAGCAGCTTAGGGCAGACTAACTATGGCTACACCTTC
NA	TRBJ1-6	TRBV27	NA	CASLERGYNSPLHF	TGTGCCAGCCTTGAGAGGGGGTATAATTCACCCCTCCACTTT
NA	TRBJ2-7	TRBV5-5	TRBD2	CASSLLAGALYEQYF	TGTGCCAGCAGCTTACTAGCGGGAGCTCTCTACGAGCAGTACTTC
once	TRBJ1-2	TRBV7-2	TRBD1	CASSPAGQGHFLEGYTF	TGTGCCAGCAGCCCTGCCGGACAGGGTCATTTTCTGGAGGGCTACACCTTC
NA	TRBJ1-2	TRBV29-1	TRBD1	CSVEDRRDYGYTF	TGCAGCGTTGAGGACAGGCGGGACTATGGCTACACCTTC
once	TRBJ2-1	TRBV6-1	TRBD2	CASSGIAGGTRNNNEQFF	TGTGCCAGCAGCGGGATAGCGGGGGGGACCCGAAACAACAATGAGCAGTTCTTC
NA	TRBJ2-1	TRBV30	NA	CAWSTGGPYNEQFF	TGTGCCTGGAGTACGGGGGGCCCCTACAATGAGCAGTTCTTC
NA	TRBJ2-7	TRBV2	TRBD2	CASRHSAGGSYEQYF	TGTGCCAGCAGGCATTCAGCGGGGGGCTCCTACGAGCAGTACTTC
NA	TRBJ1-4	TRBV6-1	NA	CASSEAPTVEVDEKLFF	TGTGCCAGCAGTGAAGCACCGACAGTAGAGGTCGATGAAAAACTGTTTTTT
NA	TRBJ2-1	TRBV2	TRBD2	CASSPKASGVPYNEQFF	TGTGCCAGCAGCCCGAAAGCTAGCGGGGTCCCCTACAATGAGCAGTTCTTC
NA	TRBJ1-4	TRBV13	NA	CASSLSLGQAILNEKLFF	TGTGCCAGCAGCTTATCCCTCGGGCAGGCGATACTTAATGAAAAACTGTTTTTT
NA	TRBJ2-5	TRBV6-1	TRBD2	CASVAGVQETQYF	TGTGCCAGTGTGGCGGGGGTCCAAGAGACCCAGTACTTC
NA	TRBJ2-7	TRBV3-1	TRBD1	CASSPTGEESYEQYF	TGTGCCAGCAGCCCGACAGGGGAAGAATCCTACGAGCAGTACTTC
NA	TRBJ1-1	TRBV7-6	NA	CASSLHPGGMNTEAFF	TGTGCCAGCAGCCTACACCCGGGGGGGATGAACACTGAAGCTTTCTTT
NA	TRBJ2-1	TRBV5-5	NA	CASSGRLAAMGNEQFF	TGTGCCAGCAGCGGACGCCTAGCTGCAATGGGGAATGAGCAGTTCTTC
NA	TRBJ2-7	TRBV5-1	NA	CASSIQGDEQYF	TGCGCCAGCAGCATCCAGGGAGACGAGCAGTACTTC
NA	TRBJ2-1	TRBV11-2	NA	CATEGATNEQFF	TGTGCCACTGAAGGGGCTACCAATGAGCAGTTCTTC
NA	TRBJ1-4	TRBV10-3	NA	CAISGGGATNEKLFF	TGTGCCATCAGTGGTGGCGGTGCAACTAATGAAAAACTGTTTTTT
NA	TRBJ2-3	TRBV6-1	NA	CASSEALDPGDESQYF	TGTGCCAGCAGTGAAGCGCTCGACCCCGGGGACGAGTCGCAATATTTT
NA	TRBJ2-6	TRBV11-1	NA	CASSLAGTPTGSGANVLTF	TGTGCCAGCAGCTTAGCCGGGACCCCAACGGGATCTGGGGCCAACGTCCTGACTTTC
NA	TRBJ2-1	TRBV30	TRBD2	CAWSVRGSGIDEQFF	TGTGCCTGGAGTGTACGGGGTAGCGGGATCGATGAGCAGTTCTTC
NA	TRBJ1-6	TRBV5-5	NA	CASSLEGYYNSPLHF	TGTGCCAGCAGCTTGGAGGGGTACTATAATTCACCCCTCCACTTT
NA	TRBJ1-1	TRBV5-1	NA	CASSHLDEGQAEAFF	TGCGCCAGCAGCCACCTTGATGAAGGGCAAGCTGAAGCTTTCTTT
NA	TRBJ2-1	TRBV7-8	TRBD2	CASSSAGGLNNEQFF	TGTGCCAGCAGCTCTGCGGGGGGGCTTAACAATGAGCAGTTCTTC
NA	TRBJ2-3	TRBV6-5	NA	CASSSGAVDTQYF	TGTGCCAGCAGTTCCGGGGCGGTAGATACGCAGTATTTT
NA	TRBJ2-1	TRBV7-9	NA	CASSGTSIKTYNEQFF	TGTGCCAGCAGCGGAACTAGCATTAAAACGTACAATGAGCAGTTCTTC
NA	TRBJ1-1	TRBV5-1	TRBD1	CASRPGTGGQNTEAFF	TGCGCCAGCAGACCCGGGACAGGGGGACAGAACACTGAAGCTTTCTTT
NA	TRBJ1-3	TRBV5-5	NA	CASSFLSGNTIYF	TGTGCCAGCAGCTTTCTCTCTGGAAACACCATATATTTT
once	TRBJ1-4	TRBV5-5	NA	CASSPPGSPAATNEKLFF	TGTGCCAGCAGCCCCCCAGGGTCCCCTGCTGCAACTAATGAAAAACTGTTTTTT